Shown below are 7 T cell receptor beta chains from a single sample sequenced in a study of shared clonotypes between healthy human individuals. Method: immunoSEQ multiplex PCR; TCRdb's copy keeps in-frame clones and lacks some. The table records around 2,000,000 clones, roughly 96% of them present only once. Material: naive CD4+ T cells sorted from blood. The subset: CD45RA+ positively selected. Source of these receptors: a man aged 18 to 29 in good health.

The chain combines TRBV7-9 with TRBJ2-5; D call uncertain. CDR1 is SEHNR and CDR2 is FQNEAQ in the germline V gene (reference sequence). The CDR3 has 14 residues. Trimming shortened V by 5 bases and J by 5 bases, and 15 bases separated the two germline ends. The CDR3 DNA follows: TGTGCCAGCAGCCCGGAGTGGGTCGGGGAGACCCAGTACTTC. Translated: CASSPEWVGETQYF.

In this sample, this clone turned up a few times. At one end the junction does not follow the germline gene, possibly because of a read error. The sample carries other DNA sequences with the same CDR3. The V call is TRBV7-2, the J call TRBJ2-5, with 12 bases that match TRBD2. CDR1 and CDR2 (germline): SGHTA, FQGNSA. The CDR3 extends over 15 amino acids. Written as DNA, the CDR3 is TGTGCCAGCAGCTTAACTAGCGGGGGGCAAGGGACCCAGTACTTC. Translation: CASSLTSGGQGTQYF. Filled out from reference TRBV7-2 and TRBJ2-5, the complete variable domain reads GAGVSQSPSNKVTEKGKDVELRCDPISGHTALYWYRQSLGQGLEFLIYFQGNSAPDKSGLPSDRFSAERTGGSVSTLTIQRTQQEDSAVYLCASSLTSGGQGTQYFGPGTRLLVL.

The rearrangement joins TRBV10-2 to TRBJ2-3; a possible D gene is TRBD2 (5 bases). Germline CDR1 WSHSY, CDR2 SAAADI. This CDR3 contains 15 residues. V lost 2 bases, J lost 0 bases, and 9 bases lay in between. In nucleotides, the CDR3 is TGCGCCAGCAGTGAGGCAGGACTTAGCACAGATACGCAGTATTTT. As protein: CASSEAGLSTDTQYF.

The chain is built from TRBV6-5 and TRBJ1-1, with 9 bases aligning to TRBD1. The V gene's germline CDR1 is MNHEY and CDR2 SVGAGI. CDR3 length: 16 amino acids. V shed 2 bases, J shed 0 bases, and the junction held 4 bases outside the gene matches. DNA for the CDR3: TGTGCCAGCAGTTACAGGACAGGGGACTTGAACACTGAAGCTTTCTTT. Translation: CASSYRTGDLNTEAFF.

The chain joins TRBV2 to TRBJ1-5; D may be TRBD1 (5 bases). The CDR3 runs 14 residues. The germline V and J ends were trimmed by 7 bases and 6 bases, with 16 bases remaining between them. The germline CDR1 and CDR2 sequences are SNHLY and FYNNEI. Here the CDR3 DNA reads TGTGCCAGCAATGTTAAGGGGCAGGGTCAGCCCCAGCATTTT. This codes for CASNVKGQGQPQHF.

The chain recombines TRBV2 with TRBJ1-5, with 9 bases identical to TRBD1. Germline V lookup: CDR1 SNHLY, CDR2 FYNNEI. V dropped 4 bases and J dropped 4; count of bases not matched to a gene: 5. The length of the CDR3 is 15 residues. CDR3 coding DNA: TGTGCCAGCAGTGTCTTGGGACAGGGAAATCAGCCCCAGCATTTT. It codes for CASSVLGQGNQPQHF. Complete variable domain (other parts from reference TRBV2 and TRBJ1-5): EPEVTQTPSHQVTQMGQEVILRCVPISNHLYFYWYRQILGQKVEFLVSFYNNEISEKSEIFDDQFSVERPDGSNFTLKIRSTKLEDSAMYFCASSVLGQGNQPQHFGDGTRLSIL.

The chain couples TRBV6-6 to TRBJ2-5, with unresolved D. The CDR3 runs 14 residues. The V end was cut by 2 bases, the J end by 1 base, with 8 bases between. The germline V gene has CDR1 MNHNY and CDR2 SVGAGI (reference sequence). In nucleotides, the CDR3 is TGTGCCAGCAGTTACGGCACCCTCCAAGAGACCCAGTACTTC. Protein: CASSYGTLQETQYF.